This T cell receptor (beta chain) was identified during a study of CXCR3-negative and CXCR3-positive naive CD8 T cells. Study details: The dataset comprises 110 million to 150 million TRB reads in total, with about 1.5 +/- 0.3 million reads per library. Findings and limits, study-wide: The naive subsets expressed comparable surface CD5, and the authors inferred TCR strength from TRB CDR3 properties. Memory, not naive, CXCR3-negative and CXCR3-positive cells differed in TRBV-TRBJ usage. Naive CXCR3-positive cells had TRB CDR3s more hydrophobic than those of CXCR3-negative naive cells.

From germline, CDR1 is MNHNY and CDR2 SVGAGI (reference sequence). This CDR3 has 12 residues. Comments on this clonotype: Antigen unknown.

Every subset of CD8+ T cells was sorted in triplicate at 250,000 to 300,000 cells each. The libraries of TRB cDNA were constructed through 5' RACE using UMI labels. TCRdb reanalyzed the 5' RACE reads, giving one entry per CDR3 protein sequence and no DNA. Seen in this sample are some 85,000 distinct CDR3 sequences; the ten most common clones hold around 0.51%. Sequenced sample: naive CXCR3+ CD8+ T cells from blood. Subset meaning: CD45RO-CCR7+CD27+CD95- naive CD8+ T cells expressing CXCR3 (TNR3+). The rearrangement uses TRBV6-6 and TRBJ1-5. This clonotype originated in a human donor in good health. Some clones in this sample may be carry-over from other donors' samples. CDR3: CASSPDDQPQHF.